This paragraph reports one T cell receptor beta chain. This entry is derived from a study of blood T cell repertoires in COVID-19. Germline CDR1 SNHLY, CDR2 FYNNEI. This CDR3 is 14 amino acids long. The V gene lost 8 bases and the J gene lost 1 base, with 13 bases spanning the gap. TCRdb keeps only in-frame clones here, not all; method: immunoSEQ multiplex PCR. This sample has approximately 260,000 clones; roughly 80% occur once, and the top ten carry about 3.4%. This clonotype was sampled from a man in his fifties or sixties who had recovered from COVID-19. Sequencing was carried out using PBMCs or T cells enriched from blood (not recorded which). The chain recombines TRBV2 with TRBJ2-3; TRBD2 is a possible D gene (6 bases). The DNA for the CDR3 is TGTGCCAGCGCCCTTCTAGCGCGCACAGATACGCAGTATTTT. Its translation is CASALLARTDTQYF.